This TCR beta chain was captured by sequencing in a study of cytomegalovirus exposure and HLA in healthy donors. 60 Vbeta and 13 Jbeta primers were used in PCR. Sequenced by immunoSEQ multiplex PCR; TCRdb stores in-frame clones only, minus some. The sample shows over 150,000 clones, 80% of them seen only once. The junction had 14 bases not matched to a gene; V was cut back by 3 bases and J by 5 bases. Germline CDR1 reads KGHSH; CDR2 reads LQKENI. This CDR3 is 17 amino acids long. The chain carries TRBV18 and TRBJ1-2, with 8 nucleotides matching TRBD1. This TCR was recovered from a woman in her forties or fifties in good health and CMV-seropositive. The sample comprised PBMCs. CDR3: CASSPQGQGRHRYGYTF. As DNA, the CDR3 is TGTGCCAGCTCACCCCAAGGACAGGGAAGGCACCGATATGGCTACACCTTC.